The 25 T cell receptor beta chains listed next were all sequenced from one sample in a study of T cell clonality in common variable immunodeficiency. This table comes from immunoSEQ multiplex PCR, and its TCRdb copy is limited to in-frame clones, with some not included. The sample contains approximately 81,000 clones, none of them singletons. Sequenced sample: peripheral blood mononuclear cells. These receptors were obtained from a person between 18 and 75 years old in good health.

This clone was recorded many times. The CDR3 end falls 3 residues outside the read, so it is completed with the germline J gene. The same CDR3 also results from other DNA sequences found in this sample. The chain employs TRBV7-3 and TRBJ2-1; 13 nucleotides match TRBD2. Germline V gene lookup returns CDR1 SGHTA and CDR2 FQGTGA. This CDR3 spans 15 amino acids. V dropped 5 bases and J dropped 4; count of bases not matched to a gene: 2. Incomplete CDR3 DNA: TGTGCCAGCAGCCCGGGACTAGCGGGATACAATGAG. This encodes CASSPGLAGYNE. The whole CDR3 sequence is CASSPGLAGYNEQFF. The entire variable domain, with the rest obtained from reference TRBV7-3 and TRBJ2-1, is as follows: GAGVSQTPSNKVTEKGKYVELRCDPISGHTALYWYRQSLGQGPEFLIYFQGTGAADDSGLPNDRFFAVRPEGSVSTLKIQRTERGDSAVYLCASSPGLAGYNEQFFGPGTRLTVL.

Ten or more counts support this clone. Coverage ceases 3 residues before the CDR3 finishes, and the germline J gene fills in the end. The chain combines TRBV19 with TRBJ2-1; TRBD2 aligns across 13 bases. Germline assignment: CDR1 LNHDA and CDR2 SQIVND (reference sequence). The CDR3 runs 17 residues. The J segment lost 9 bases and the V segment lost 5 bases, leaving 13 bases of the junction unmatched. The CDR3 spells CASSSRTSGSGIGEQFF. The CDR3 DNA, read in part, is TGTGCCAGTAGTTCCCGGACTAGCGGGAGTGGAATTGGTGAG.

This clone was counted ten times or more. The CDR3 end is not reached by the read, which stops 3 residues before it; the germline J gene fills it in. V usage is TRBV7-2 and J usage is TRBJ2-5, with TRBD1 identical over 7 bases. CDR3 size: 15 residues. V gave up 5 bases and J gave up 3 bases; unmatched junction bases: 9. CDR1 SGHTA and CDR2 FQGNSA come from the germline V gene. The CDR3 is CASSRANRGEETQYF. The CDR3 DNA, read in part, is TGTGCCAGCAGCCGCGCCAACAGGGGAGAAGAGACC.

This clone was recorded many times. The read comes to an end 3 residues before the CDR3 does, leaving the germline J gene to fill in the end. The chain has TRBV30 and TRBJ1-2, with a tentative D call TRBD1 (6 bases). Germline values: CDR1 GTSNPN, CDR2 SVGIG (reference sequence). This CDR3 is built from 12 residues. Trimming removed 4 bases from V and 7 bases from J, with 13 bases in between. The part of the CDR3 DNA that was read is TGTGCCTGGAACAGGGAAGATGGTGGC. This codes for CAWNREDGG. In full, the CDR3 is CAWNREDGGYTF.

The table lists this clone with many counts. The read halts 3 residues ahead of the CDR3 end, with the missing end drawn from the germline J gene. The chain has TRBV7-9 and TRBJ2-2; D gene unclear. This CDR3 has 13 amino acids. The ends were cut back, 1 base at V and 8 bases at J, with 8 bases in the middle. Germline lookup yields CDR1 SEHNR and CDR2 FQNEAQ (reference sequence). The CDR3 loop reads CASSLEVLGELFF. The part of the CDR3 DNA that was read is TGTGCCAGCAGCTTAGAGGTTTTGGGGGAG.

This clone was recorded at least ten times. The CDR3 DNA, read in part, is TGCAGTGCTCAGAGACAGGCCAGCAATCAGCCC. It yields the protein CSAQRQASNQP. The full CDR3 protein reads CSAQRQASNQPQHF. This chain links TRBV20-1 with TRBJ1-5; tentative D call: TRBD1 (6 bases). The read ends 3 residues early relative to the CDR3; the germline J gene fills the gap. The CDR3 spans 14 residues. The V gene lost 5 bases and the J gene lost 1 base, with 12 bases spanning the gap. From germline, CDR1 is DFQATT and CDR2 SNEGSKA (reference sequence).

This clone was seen ten or more times. Read data end 3 residues before the CDR3 end; the end is taken from the germline J gene. The rearrangement joins TRBV20-1 to TRBJ2-5, with D uncertain. The germline V gene has CDR1 DFQATT and CDR2 SNEGSKA (reference sequence). The V end was cut by 0 bases, the J end by 0 bases, with 14 bases between. This CDR3 comprises 16 residues. Partial CDR3 DNA: TGCAGTGCTAGAGACCTCGCGGTGAGGTACCAAGAGACC. Its protein product is CSARDLAVRYQET. The whole CDR3 protein is CSARDLAVRYQETQYF.

This clone was observed at least ten times. The CDR3 is cut off 3 residues early in the read; its end comes from the germline J gene. J is TRBJ2-1 and V is TRBV12-3 or TRBV12-4; 7 bases map to TRBD2. CDR3 length equals 15 residues. V shed 1 base, J shed 8 bases, and the junction held 8 bases outside the gene matches. The CDR3 loop reads CASSLGGGIMDEQFF. The sequenced CDR3 bases are TGTGCCAGCAGTTTAGGGGGGGGTATAATGGATGAG.

At least ten counts were recorded for this clone. The read falls 3 residues short of the CDR3 end, and the missing part is taken from the germline J gene. The chain links TRBV9 to TRBJ2-1; TRBD1 matches 9 bases. Germline V gene data show CDR1 as SGDLS and CDR2 as YYNGEE. V lost 0 bases and J lost 9; bases outside the gene matches: 7. This CDR3 is 15 amino acids long. This CDR3 is CASSVATGGVSEQFF. CDR3 DNA, as far as it was read: TGTGCCAGCAGCGTAGCGACAGGGGGGGTCAGTGAG.

The sample holds many counts of this clone. The read is 3 residues too short to cover the CDR3 end, so that end is filled in from the germline J gene. The chain has TRBV19 and TRBJ2-1; the D gene is possibly TRBD2 (5 bases). The CDR3 has 13 amino acids. CDR1 is LNHDA, CDR2 SQIVND, per germline (reference sequence). Trimming cost V 7 bases and J 7 bases, with 14 bases left between them. Incomplete CDR3 DNA: TGTGCCAGTACCCCATTCTCGGGGAATGAG. Encoded protein: CASTPFSGNE. The whole CDR3 reads CASTPFSGNEQFF.

This clone was found many times. Sequencing ends 3 residues short of the CDR3 end; the germline J gene provides the rest. This rearrangement joins TRBV5-1 to TRBJ1-6; the match to TRBD1 covers 10 bases. Germline CDR1 SGHRS, CDR2 YFSETQ. The CDR3 contains 14 residues. The V gene end was trimmed by 5 bases and the J gene end by 6 bases; junction bases not matched to a gene: 2. The sequenced part of the CDR3 DNA is TGCGCCAGCAGAGGGACAGGGGCTAATTCACCC. Encoded protein: CASRGTGANSP. The full CDR3 is CASRGTGANSPLHF.

This clone has at least ten counts. The CDR3 bases that were read are TGTGCCACCAGCAGAGCCCTAGCGGGAGCGTATGAGACC. Translation: CATSRALAGAYET. The whole CDR3 protein reads CATSRALAGAYETQYF. The chain recombines TRBV15 with TRBJ2-5; 10 bases are shared with TRBD2. The sequence runs out 3 residues before the end of the CDR3; the remainder is reconstructed from the germline J gene. CDR3 length: 16 residues. Germline CDR1 is LNHNV and CDR2 is YYDKDF (reference sequence). V was clipped by 1 base and J by 5 bases; unmatched bases: 7. Full variable domain (outside the CDR3, taken from reference TRBV15 and TRBJ2-5): DAMVIQNPRYQVTQFGKPVTLSCSQTLNHNVMYWYQQKSSQAPKLLFHYYDKDFNNEADTPDNFQSRRPNTSFCFLDIRSPGLGDTAMYLCATSRALAGAYETQYFGPGTRLLVL.

This clone came up many times. The read gets to within 3 residues of the CDR3 end, and the germline J gene fills in the rest. The rearrangement joins TRBV19 to TRBJ1-5; the D gene is possibly TRBD1 (6 bases). CDR1 and CDR2 from the germline V gene are LNHDA and SQIVND (reference sequence). The V end lost 7 bases, the J end lost 5 bases, and 15 bases lay between the germline ends. The CDR3 runs 14 residues. CDR3 protein: CASTPTGTYQPQHF. CDR3 DNA (partial): TGTGCCAGTACCCCCACAGGGACATATCAGCCC. Combining the CDR3 with reference TRBV19 and TRBJ1-5 gives the whole variable domain DGGITQSPKYLFRKEGQNVTLSCEQNLNHDAMYWYRQDPGQGLRLIYYSQIVNDFQKGDIAEGYSVSREKKESFPLTVTSAQKNPTAFYLCASTPTGTYQPQHFGDGTRLSIL.

As for this clone: The read finishes 3 residues shy of the CDR3 end, and the germline J gene is used to complete it. The chain carries TRBV20-1 and TRBJ2-7, with 9 bases aligning to TRBD1. Trimming removed 5 bases from V and 3 bases from J; junction bases left unmatched: 5. The germline CDR1 and CDR2 sequences are DFQATT and SNEGSKA (reference sequence). There are 13 residues in the CDR3. CDR3 DNA (partial): TGCAGTGCTCCCGGGACAGGGAACTACGAG. Its protein product is CSAPGTGNYE. The whole CDR3 protein is CSAPGTGNYEQYF.

This clone was seen many times. The read terminates 3 residues ahead of where the CDR3 ends, so the germline J gene completes it. The genes are TRBV5-5 and TRBJ2-6; D unclear. The V end lost 0 bases, the J end lost 2 bases, and 6 bases lay between the germline ends. The CDR3 consists of 15 residues. Germline lookup yields CDR1 SGHKS and CDR2 YYEKEE (reference sequence). The CDR3 spells CASSLGDTGANVLTF. The sequenced CDR3 bases are TGTGCCAGCAGCTTGGGAGACACTGGGGCCAACGTC.

This clone was detected many times. The CDR3 extends 3 residues past the end of the read, so its final part is completed from the germline J gene. The V gene is TRBV6-4, the J gene TRBJ2-2, with 10 bases lining up with TRBD1. Per germline, CDR1 MRHNA and CDR2 SNTAGT. CDR3 length equals 14 residues. With V trimmed by 4 bases and J by 4 bases, 0 bases remained unmatched. The CDR3 DNA, read in part, is TGTGCCAGCAGTGGGACAGGGGGCACCGGGGAG. Protein product: CASSGTGGTGE. In full, the CDR3 reads CASSGTGGTGELFF.

Worth noting for this clone: The sequence runs out 3 residues before the end of the CDR3; the remainder is reconstructed from the germline J gene. This chain connects TRBV2 to TRBJ2-2; the match to TRBD2 covers 7 bases. The ends lost 4 bases at V and 1 base at J; junction bases unmatched: 0. Germline CDR1 and CDR2: SNHLY and FYNNEI. The CDR3 consists of 14 residues. The part of the CDR3 DNA that was read is TGTGCCAGCAGTGCGGGGGGGAACACCGGGGAG. Translation: CASSAGGNTGE. The CDR3 in full is CASSAGGNTGELFF.

This clone showed up many times. With the read ending 3 residues before the CDR3 end, the germline J gene is used to fill in that end. This chain joins TRBV7-2 and TRBJ2-5; weak D call: TRBD2 (5 bases). This CDR3 is built from 12 residues. V was cut by 2 bases and J by 4 bases, with 5 bases left in between. CDR1 and CDR2 from the germline V gene are SGHTA and FQGNSA. The CDR3 DNA, read in part, is TGTGCCAGCAGCTTACTAGCAGAGACC. Its translation is CASSLLAET. From start to end, the CDR3 is CASSLLAETQYF.

The sample holds a few counts of this clone. The CDR3 end lies 3 residues beyond the end of the read and is filled in from the germline J gene. J is TRBJ2-7 and V is TRBV5-1; TRBD2 matches at 16 bases. V gave up 4 bases and J gave up 5 bases; unmatched junction bases: 9. CDR3 length: 17 amino acids. Germline values: CDR1 SGHRS, CDR2 YFSETQ. CDR3: CASSPGLAGGPSDEQYF. The sequenced part of the CDR3 DNA is TGCGCCAGCAGCCCGGGACTAGCGGGAGGGCCATCGGACGAG.

This clone was seen at least ten times. The read ends 3 residues early relative to the CDR3; the germline J gene fills the gap. This chain joins TRBV30 and TRBJ2-2; no firm D call. The CDR3 loop spans 16 amino acids. V lost 0 bases to trimming and J lost 0 bases, with 11 bases between them. Germline CDR1 and CDR2: GTSNPN and SVGIG (reference sequence). CDR3 sequence reads: CAWSVIGLANTGELFF. Partial CDR3 DNA: TGTGCCTGGAGTGTAATTGGCCTGGCGAACACCGGGGAG.

Many counts were recorded for this clone. The CDR3 end falls 3 residues outside the read, so it is completed with the germline J gene. The rearrangement links TRBV7-2 to TRBJ2-7; TRBD2 might be the D (5 bases). Trimming shortened V by 2 bases and J by 2 bases, and 13 bases separated the two germline ends. The germline V gene encodes CDR1 SGHTA and CDR2 FQGNSA. The CDR3 is made up of 15 amino acids. The sequenced CDR3 bases are TGTGCCAGCAGCTTAAATCCCGGGGATACCTACGAG. Its protein is CASSLNPGDTYE. The whole CDR3 protein is CASSLNPGDTYEQYF.

This clone was recorded many times. Partial CDR3 DNA: TGTGCCAGCAGCTTAGGCGGTGGACAATTCTCTGGAAACACC. Protein sequence: CASSLGGGQFSGNT. Given in full, the CDR3 is CASSLGGGQFSGNTIYF. The V call is TRBV7-6, the J call TRBJ1-3; maybe TRBD1 (5 bases). The sequence runs out 3 residues before the end of the CDR3; the remainder is reconstructed from the germline J gene. Germline V CDR1 and CDR2: SGHVS, FNYEAQ. This CDR3 has 17 residues. V lost 1 base and J 0 bases, leaving 13 bases between the germline ends.

Ten or more counts support this clone. Read sequence stops 3 residues before the CDR3 end, and the germline J gene provides the missing end. This chain connects TRBV2 to TRBJ2-5, with 8 bases lining up with TRBD2. Germline V CDR1 and CDR2: SNHLY, FYNNEI. Trimming took 6 bases from V and 4 from J; bases not matched to a gene: 10. The CDR3 consists of 15 residues. CDR3 amino acids: CASRGGVAGPETQYF. Incomplete CDR3 DNA: TGTGCCAGCAGGGGGGGAGTAGCGGGACCAGAGACC.

This clone was recorded at least ten times. The DNA ends 3 residues before the CDR3 does, and the rest of the CDR3 is filled in from the germline J gene. This chain joins TRBV20-1 and TRBJ2-1; TRBD1 agrees at 9 bases. The CDR3 runs to 12 residues. Trimming at V came to 5 bases and at J to 9 bases, leaving 5 bases not matched to a gene. The germline V gene has CDR1 DFQATT and CDR2 SNEGSKA (reference sequence). The CDR3: CSAQDRGAEQFF. CDR3 DNA (partial): TGCAGTGCTCAGGACAGGGGCGCTGAG.

The sample holds many counts of this clone. This CDR3 is CAWSETGLSTGELFF. The CDR3 DNA, read in part, is TGTGCCTGGAGTGAGACAGGGTTGAGCACCGGGGAG. The chain has TRBV30 and TRBJ2-2; 7 bases align to TRBD1. The observed sequence ends 3 residues before the CDR3 terminus, with the missing tail filled in from the germline J gene. J was trimmed by 4 bases and V by 1 base; bases with no gene match: 6. This CDR3 has 15 amino acids. The germline V gene has CDR1 GTSNPN and CDR2 SVGIG (reference sequence).